This T cell receptor (beta chain) was obtained from a study of follicular helper T cells after annual influenza vaccination. About the study: Days 0, 7 and 28 post-vaccination were the blood draw times.

The CDR3 is made up of 12 amino acids. Germline CDR1 ENHRY, CDR2 SYGVKD. Deletions cut 6 bases from V and 0 bases from J, with 5 bases between. As to time point: 2014-2015 season, pre-vaccination. Sorted blood CD4 subsets were sequenced before and after adults received seasonal inactivated influenza vaccine. Study findings and constraints: Productive TCRB sequences came from only about 10-23% of cells. Most later recoveries of Day 7 ICOS+CD38+ clones were ICOS-CD38- cTfh.

Sequencing was performed with immunoSEQ multiplex PCR; in TCRdb, only in-frame clones are kept and a portion is missing. The sample lists fewer than 30,000 clones, approximately 78% occurring once. A note on this clone: No antigen is known for it.

The J gene is TRBJ1-2, the V gene TRBV10-3, with no clear D. Sequenced material: CXCR5+ CD38- circulating T follicular helper cells from blood, taken on the day of influenza vaccination. Documented subset: circulating Tfh, non-naive CD4+CXCR5+PD-1+ (ICOS+CD38+ or ICOS-CD38-). This receptor was taken from an adult who received the influenza vaccine. The CDR3 DNA reads as TGTGCCATCAGCGGGACTAACTATGGCTACACCTTC. It encodes CAISGTNYGYTF.